This TCR beta chain came from a study of blood T cell repertoires in COVID-19. Across the whole study: Specimens from acute and convalescent COVID-19 originated in the United States, Italy and Spain. T cells, B-cell-depleted T cells, or PBMCs provided the cDNA or gDNA that served as material.

Only in-frame clones appear in the TCRdb table, and some are missing; sequencing was by immunoSEQ multiplex PCR. The sample gives approximately 190,000 clones, more than 75% of which show up once; around 8% is in the top ten. Sample: peripheral blood. The sequence came from a woman aged 60 to 75 with COVID-19, enrolled during active disease.

The CDR3 loop reads CATALNGNTEAFF. CDR3 nucleotides: TGTGCCACCGCTCTAAATGGGAACACTGAAGCTTTCTTT. V and J are TRBV19 and TRBJ1-1, with no clear D. V was cut by 10 bases and J by 1 base, with 13 bases left in between. From germline, CDR1 is LNHDA and CDR2 SQIVND (reference sequence). The CDR3 extends over 13 amino acids. The full variable domain, completed using reference TRBV19 and TRBJ1-1, is DGGITQSPKYLFRKEGQNVTLSCEQNLNHDAMYWYRQDPGQGLRLIYYSQIVNDFQKGDIAEGYSVSREKKESFPLTVTSAQKNPTAFYLCATALNGNTEAFFGQGTRLTVV.